This TCR beta chain stems from a study of blood T cell repertoires in COVID-19. Study-level information: Acute and convalescent COVID-19 specimens originated in the United States, Italy and Spain. The analysed material was cDNA or gDNA that came from T cells, B-cell-depleted T cells, or PBMCs.

Trimming pared 5 bases from V and 6 bases from J, leaving 13 bases between. CDR1 MNHEY and CDR2 SVGAGI come from the germline V gene. The CDR3 contains 13 residues. Assay: immunoSEQ multiplex PCR; the TCRdb copy retains only in-frame clones and omits some. There are some 64,000 clones in the sample; roughly 80% occur only once, and roughly a sixth lies in the top ten. It was during active infection that Seattle patients were enrolled and then longitudinally followed. The receptor was derived from a man aged 60 to 69 with COVID-19, enrolled during active disease. The sequenced material came from peripheral blood. The chain employs TRBV6-5 and TRBJ1-2; TRBD1 is a possible D gene (5 bases). DNA for the CDR3: TGTGCCAGCAGTCCCAGGGAATTGGATGGCTACACCTTC. It translates to CASSPRELDGYTF.